The 12 T cell receptor beta chains presented below share a single source sample, sequenced in a study of spatial heterogeneity in lung cancer (dated by TCRdb to between 2018 and 2021). Library generation was performed with 5' RACE. TCRdb shows the sequencer as NextSeq 500. TCRdb itself trimmed the public reads at Q25 with fastp, ran MiXCR and retained productive beta chains. Each entry is one CDR3 protein sequence, shown with its most common DNA and genes. The sample has about 38,000 distinct CDR3 sequences on record, around 7% of them singletons. The ten largest clonotypes hold over 25% of the sample. According to the study, the label for this sample's time point signals: sample taken at primary tumor resection. Whole RNA extracted from tumor and nontumor lung tissue, or from cryopreserved PBMC samples, was used for TCR sequencing without cell sorting. The sample consisted of PBMCs, taken at surgery. The receptors come from a male donor with early-stage non-small cell lung cancer.

The V and J genes are TRBV2 and TRBJ2-2; D remains unclear. CDR1 is SNHLY and CDR2 is FYNNEI in the germline V gene. The CDR3 has 13 residues. V lost 5 bases and J lost 8, with 12 bases in between. CDR3 amino acids: CASSRPLPGELFF. CDR3 DNA: TGTGCCAGCAGTAGACCCTTGCCTGGGGAGCTGTTTTTT.

This clonotype was observed a few times. This chain links TRBV18 with TRBJ2-7, with 8 bases that match TRBD2. The CDR3 extends over 15 amino acids. Germline V lookup: CDR1 KGHSH, CDR2 LQKENI. The ends lost 4 bases at V and 2 bases at J; junction bases unmatched: 7. The CDR3 DNA is TGTGCCAGCTCACTAAGTCGGGGGGGCCCCTACGAGCAGTACGTC. The encoded protein is CASSLSRGGPYEQYV.

This clonotype has a count of ten or more. A read error may produce the germline difference seen at one junction end. The rearrangement uses TRBV7-8 and TRBJ2-7; 14 bases are a match to TRBD2. This CDR3 is 13 amino acids long. Germline CDR1 reads SGHVS; CDR2 reads FQNEAQ. CDR3 amino acids: CASSQSGLAGDNF. The CDR3 coding sequence is TGTGCCAGCAGCCAGTCGGGACTAGCGGGGGATAACTTC.

This clonotype was counted many times. J is TRBJ1-2 and V is TRBV5-1; the D gene is possibly TRBD1 (5 bases). Germline V gene sequence: CDR1 SGHRS, CDR2 YFSETQ. Trimming shortened V by 4 bases and J by 0 bases, and 13 bases separated the two germline ends. This CDR3 spans 15 amino acids. CDR3 sequence (DNA): TGCGCCAGCAGCCGAGGGGAAGGAGCTAACTATGGCTACACCTTC. Amino acids: CASSRGEGANYGYTF.

The rearrangement joins TRBV3-1 to TRBJ1-2, with unresolved D. The germline V gene encodes CDR1 LGHDT and CDR2 YNNKEL (reference sequence). The CDR3 spans 14 residues. The V and J ends lost 1 base and 2 bases respectively, with 8 bases between them. This chain's CDR3 is CASSQVGKNYGYTF. CDR3 sequence (DNA): TGTGCCAGCAGCCAAGTGGGGAAGAACTATGGCTACACCTTC. The full variable domain, completed using reference TRBV3-1 and TRBJ1-2, is DTAVSQTPKYLVTQMGNDKSIKCEQNLGHDTMYWYKQDSKKFLKIMFSYNNKELIINETVPNRFSPKSPDKAHLNLHINSLELGDSAVYFCASSQVGKNYGYTFGSGTRLTVV.

The J gene is TRBJ2-1, the V gene TRBV6-2 or TRBV6-3; a possible D gene is TRBD2 (6 bases). Trimming removed 2 bases from V and 3 bases from J, with 20 bases in between. Germline V lookup: CDR1 MNHEY, CDR2 SVGEGT. The CDR3 totals 18 residues. Written as DNA, the CDR3 is TGTGCCAGCAGTTACGAAGGCTCTGCTAGCGCTGACTACAATGAGCAGTTCTTC. Translation: CASSYEGSASADYNEQFF.

The rearrangement links TRBV7-2 to TRBJ2-3; TRBD2 matches 12 bases. CDR1 and CDR2 from the germline V gene are SGHTA and FQGNSA. V gave up 7 bases and J gave up 2 bases; unmatched junction bases: 4. The CDR3 length is 15 residues. CDR3 in amino acids: CASTLAGGPTDTQYF. The CDR3 DNA reads as TGTGCCAGCACCCTAGCGGGGGGGCCCACAGATACGCAGTATTTT.

This clonotype was seen ten or more times. The rearrangement links TRBV5-5 to TRBJ1-6, with D hard to call. The CDR3 length is 16 residues. Germline loops: CDR1 SGHKS, CDR2 YYEKEE (reference sequence). The V gene lost 3 bases and the J gene lost 2 bases, with 12 bases spanning the gap. The CDR3 nucleotides are TGTGCCAGCAGCTCCGAGCAGTACGCCTATAATTCACCCCTCCACTTT. Its protein product is CASSSEQYAYNSPLHF.

This clonotype came up many times. This chain uses TRBV6-5 with TRBJ2-2, with 11 positions matching TRBD2. The V gene end was trimmed by 6 bases and the J gene end by 0 bases; junction bases not matched to a gene: 3. Germline CDR1 MNHEY, CDR2 SVGAGI. The length of the CDR3 is 16 residues. CDR3 in amino acids: CASRQLAGANTGELFF. The CDR3 DNA sequence: TGTGCCAGCAGACAACTAGCGGGGGCGAACACCGGGGAGCTGTTTTTT.

This clonotype appeared a few times. This sequence joins TRBV9 and TRBJ1-5; D uncertain. The CDR3 runs to 16 residues. CDR1 SGDLS and CDR2 YYNGEE come from the germline V gene. V was pared by 0 bases and J by 3 bases, with 13 bases between. The DNA for the CDR3 is TGTGCCAGCAGCGTAGGGGCGGACTGGCTCAATCAGCCCCAGCATTTT. Residues: CASSVGADWLNQPQHF.

In its sample, this clonotype was seen many times. The chain links TRBV14 to TRBJ1-4; D call uncertain. This CDR3 is built from 16 residues. CDR1 SGHDN and CDR2 FVKESK come from the germline V gene. V lost 4 bases and J lost 4, with 16 bases in between. CDR3 sequence reads: CASSPPGRPGNEKLFF. CDR3 sequence (DNA): TGTGCCAGCAGCCCTCCGGGGAGGCCGGGTAATGAAAAACTGTTTTTT.

The table lists this clonotype with many counts. The chain has TRBV6-5 and TRBJ2-7; TRBD1 or TRBD2 may be the D gene (5 bases each). The CDR3 totals 16 residues. Between the trimmed V and J ends, which lost 7 bases and 2 bases, there was a span of 21 bases. In germline, CDR1 is MNHEY, CDR2 SVGAGI. The CDR3 DNA follows: TGTGCCAGCACCCGGGGCAAGGGGATGACTACCTACGAGCAGTACTTC. Translation gives CASTRGKGMTTYEQYF.